A single sample is the source of the 32 T cell receptor beta chains below, sequenced in a study of cytomegalovirus exposure and HLA in healthy donors. PCR was performed using 60 Vbeta and 13 Jbeta primers. TCRdb's table, derived via immunoSEQ multiplex PCR, lists solely in-frame clones and lacks some. The profile covers some 130,000 clones, with approximately 61% appearing a single time and 1.6% taken by the ten largest. Sequences were obtained from PBMCs. Source of these receptors: a man aged 25-45 years in good health and CMV-seropositive.

This clone was found a few times. V gene TRBV9 combines with J gene TRBJ2-5, with 7 bases fitting TRBD2. Germline CDR1 and CDR2: SGDLS and YYNGEE. The V segment lost 4 bases and the J segment 1 base; nucleotides outside the gene matches: 10. This CDR3 contains 16 residues. The CDR3 is CASSPRGGTLQETQYF. The CDR3 nucleotides are TGTGCCAGCAGCCCCCGGGGAGGGACTCTCCAAGAGACCCAGTACTTC.

Details on this clone: Other DNA sequences from this sample encode an identical CDR3 as well. The chain has TRBV2 and TRBJ2-3; tentative D call: TRBD1 (5 bases). The CDR3 contains 14 residues. Germline assignment: CDR1 SNHLY and CDR2 FYNNEI. The V gene lost 3 bases and the J gene lost 4 bases, with 11 bases spanning the gap. The DNA of the CDR3 is TGTGCCAGCAGTGACCAGGGTGGGGCAGATACGCAGTATTTT. This encodes CASSDQGGADTQYF.

The V call is TRBV21-1, the J call TRBJ1-2; no check of the table's D call, TRBD1, against the DNA was made. TRBV21-1 is a known pseudogene. The CDR3 is 14 residues long. Written as DNA, the CDR3 is TGTGCCAGCAGTCAGGGGGCGGAACTCTATGGCTACACCTTC. Amino acid sequence: CASSQGAELYGYTF.

In this sample, this clone turned up a few times. The rearrangement links TRBV6-1 to TRBJ2-7; tentatively, D is TRBD2 (6 bases). Germline CDR1 and CDR2: MNHNS and SASEGT. Trimming stripped 3 bases from V and 3 bases from J, with 12 bases between. CDR3 length: 14 amino acids. The CDR3 loop reads CASSDLGTFYEQYF. CDR3 coding DNA: TGTGCCAGCAGTGACTTGGGGACTTTCTACGAGCAGTACTTC.

This chain uses TRBV7-8 with TRBJ2-3; D is ambiguous. Trimming cost V 4 bases and J 2 bases, with 25 bases left between them. CDR1 is SGHVS, CDR2 FQNEAQ, per germline. The CDR3 contains 19 residues. CDR3 region: CASSSPPLTSELLTDTQYF. The CDR3 nucleotides are TGTGCCAGCAGCTCTCCCCCCCTTACGTCGGAGCTCCTCACAGATACGCAGTATTTT.

This chain joins TRBV5-4 and TRBJ1-2; tentative D call: TRBD1 (5 bases). This CDR3 spans 14 amino acids. Germline-derived CDR1 and CDR2 are SGHNT and YYREEE (reference sequence). The ends were cut back, 4 bases at V and 4 bases at J, with 14 bases in the middle. The CDR3 coding sequence is TGTGCCAGCAGCCCGGGGGGACGCCTCTATGGCTACACCTTC. This gives the protein CASSPGGRLYGYTF.

The table lists this clone with a few counts. V is TRBV4-3 and J is TRBJ2-7; 7 bases align to TRBD1. The CDR3 runs to 18 residues. J lost 2 bases, V lost 10 bases, and 23 bases had no gene match. The germline V gene has CDR1 LGHNA and CDR2 YSLEER. This CDR3 is CATPPRQGVYLRTYEQYF. The CDR3 region has the DNA TGCGCCACCCCACCCCGGCAGGGGGTATATCTGAGGACCTACGAGCAGTACTTC.

CDR3 amino acids: CASSLNVGAQPQHF. CDR3 in DNA: TGCGCCAGCAGCTTGAATGTAGGGGCTCAGCCCCAGCATTTT. The chain combines TRBV5-1 with TRBJ1-5, with D possibly matching TRBD1 (5 bases). The length of the CDR3 is 14 residues. V shed 1 base and J shed 6 bases, with 11 bases lying between them. Germline CDR1 SGHRS, CDR2 YFSETQ.

Comment on this clone: At the DNA level, this CDR3 is encoded by other sequences in the same sample as well. This chain joins TRBV19 and TRBJ1-1; D might be TRBD1 (5 bases). CDR1 is LNHDA and CDR2 is SQIVND in the germline V gene (reference sequence). This CDR3 is 17 amino acids long. Trimming removed 8 bases at V and 2 bases at J, with 24 bases between. The CDR3 protein is CASDPAGRQMANTEAFF. The DNA of the CDR3 is TGTGCCAGTGACCCGGCGGGAAGACAGATGGCCAACACTGAAGCTTTCTTT.

As for this clone: The junction departs from the called germline gene at one end, perhaps through a read error. V usage is TRBV15 and J usage is TRBJ2-6; TRBD1 might be the D (5 bases). The CDR3 is 17 residues long. Per germline, CDR1 LNHNV and CDR2 YYDKDF (reference sequence). The CDR3 here is CVTSRDGALSGANVLTF. In DNA, the CDR3 is TGTGTCACCAGCAGAGATGGGGCGCTATCTGGGGCCAACGTCCTGACTTTC. Filled out from reference TRBV15 and TRBJ2-6, the complete variable domain reads DAMVIQNPRYQVTQFGKPVTLSCSQTLNHNVMYWYQQKSSQAPKLLFHYYDKDFNNEADTPDNFQSRRPNTSFCFLDIRSPGLGDTAMYLCVTSRDGALSGANVLTFGAGSRLTVL.

This sequence joins TRBV7-8 and TRBJ1-3; D not resolved. V lost 0 bases, J lost 0 bases, and 12 bases lay in between. CDR1 is SGHVS, CDR2 FQNEAQ, per germline. The CDR3 spans 17 residues. The CDR3 loop is CASSLAKRQLSGNTIYF. The CDR3 bases are TGTGCCAGCAGCTTAGCGAAGAGACAACTCTCTGGAAACACCATATATTTT.

V usage is TRBV19 and J usage is TRBJ1-5; TRBD1 might be the D (5 bases). Between the trimmed V and J ends, which lost 3 bases and 2 bases, there was a span of 17 bases. In germline, CDR1 is LNHDA, CDR2 SQIVND (reference sequence). This CDR3 region has 17 residues. The CDR3 DNA reads TGTGCCAGTAGTATGTGGTGGGGCCGCGATGGCAATCAGCCCCAGCATTTT. It translates to CASSMWWGRDGNQPQHF.

The V and J genes are TRBV7-9 and TRBJ1-5; the D gene is possibly TRBD1 (5 bases). V lost 5 bases and J 2 bases, leaving 10 bases between the germline ends. CDR1 SEHNR and CDR2 FQNEAQ come from the germline V gene (reference sequence). This CDR3 comprises 14 residues. The CDR3 bases are TGTGCCAGCAGCCCACAAGGGGGCAATCAGCCCCAGCATTTT. This gives the protein CASSPQGGNQPQHF.

This clone has a handful of counts. The sample has other DNA sequences that encode this CDR3 too. The chain joins TRBV2 to TRBJ2-3; D is undetermined. The CDR3 totals 12 residues. Per the germline V gene, CDR1 is SNHLY and CDR2 is FYNNEI. Trimming took off 6 bases at V and 3 bases at J, with 7 bases between the two ends. Written as DNA, the CDR3 is TGTGCCAGCAGGGAACGTACAGATACGCAGTATTTT. The encoded protein is CASRERTDTQYF.

The V call is TRBV13, the J call TRBJ2-1, with D possibly TRBD2 on 6 matching bases. V was cut by 4 bases and J by 8 bases, with 12 bases left in between. Per germline, CDR1 PRHDT and CDR2 FYEKMQ (reference sequence). The CDR3 is 13 amino acids. CDR3 loop: CASSSDQRDEQFF. The CDR3 nucleotides read TGTGCCAGCAGCTCGGACCAGCGGGATGAGCAGTTCTTC.

V gene TRBV4-2 combines with J gene TRBJ2-5; weak D call: TRBD1 (5 bases). The V end was cut by 4 bases, the J end by 5 bases, with 20 bases between. Germline V gene data show CDR1 as LGHNA and CDR2 as YNFKEQ. The CDR3 totals 16 residues. The CDR3, as DNA: TGTGCCAGCAGCCGAGACCCGGGTGGCCCAGGGGAGACCCAGTACTTC. It specifies CASSRDPGGPGETQYF.

The V call is TRBV28, the J call TRBJ1-1; 8 nucleotides agree with TRBD1. The CDR3 extends over 14 amino acids. V shed 7 bases, J shed 8 bases, and the junction held 12 bases outside the gene matches. CDR1 is MDHEN, CDR2 SYDVKM, per germline. This CDR3 is CASTKTGGPGEAFF. In DNA form, the CDR3 reads TGTGCCAGCACCAAAACAGGGGGGCCGGGAGAAGCTTTCTTT.

The chain joins TRBV6-5 to TRBJ2-1; TRBD1 agrees at 10 bases. The CDR3 has 15 amino acids. Germline loops: CDR1 MNHEY, CDR2 SVGAGI. The V gene end was trimmed by 5 bases and the J gene end by 5 bases; junction bases not matched to a gene: 6. For the CDR3, the DNA is TGTGCCAGCAGTACCCGACAGGGGGCCAACAATGAGCAGTTCTTC. Protein product: CASSTRQGANNEQFF.

This chain links TRBV14 with TRBJ1-2, with D unclear. The V gene's germline CDR1 is SGHDN and CDR2 FVKESK. The V and J ends lost 4 bases and 4 bases respectively, with 16 bases between them. This CDR3 contains 15 residues. Here the CDR3 reads CASSPPQSWSYGYTF. CDR3 DNA sequence: TGTGCCAGCAGCCCCCCACAAAGTTGGAGCTATGGCTACACCTTC.

Concerning this clone: A junction end diverges from the germline sequence, so it may reflect a read error. V usage is TRBV7-7 and J usage is TRBJ2-2; D may be TRBD2 (5 bases). The CDR3 contains 14 residues. Germline-derived CDR1 and CDR2 are SSHAT and FNYEAQ (reference sequence). This CDR3 reads CASSLRGVTGELFF. The CDR3, as DNA: TGTGCTAGCAGCTTACGGGGAGTCACCGGGGAGCTGTTTTTT.

The count of this clone is one. The V and J genes are TRBV9 and TRBJ2-1, with a weak D call TRBD2 (6 bases). The CDR3 contains 15 residues. Germline V lookup: CDR1 SGDLS, CDR2 YYNGEE. Trimming pared 0 bases from V and 5 bases from J, leaving 12 bases between. The CDR3 is CASSVGGTGNNEQFF. In DNA form, the CDR3 reads TGTGCCAGCAGCGTAGGAGGGACTGGTAACAATGAGCAGTTCTTC.

V and J are TRBV5-1 and TRBJ2-4; the match to TRBD2 covers 7 bases. This CDR3 is built from 16 residues. After removal of 4 bases from V and 3 bases from J, the junction contained 10 bases not matched to a gene. Germline CDR1 is SGHRS and CDR2 is YFSETQ. The CDR3 loop reads CASSALGEGDKNIQYF. DNA for the CDR3: TGCGCCAGCAGCGCCCTTGGGGAGGGAGACAAAAACATTCAGTACTTC. The full variable domain, in which reference TRBV5-1 and TRBJ2-4 provide the parts outside the CDR3, is KAGVTQTPRYLIKTRGQQVTLSCSPISGHRSVSWYQQTPGQGLQFLFEYFSETQRNKGNFPGRFSGRQFSNSRSEMNVSTLELGDSALYLCASSALGEGDKNIQYFGAGTRLSVL.

This clone showed up just a few times. The CDR3 loop is CASSRGTSGREQYF. DNA for the CDR3: TGCGCCAGCAGCCGGGGGACTAGCGGGAGGGAGCAGTACTTC. The chain uses TRBV4-3 and TRBJ2-7, with 15 bases identical to TRBD2. CDR1 and CDR2 (germline): LGHNA, YSLEER. The CDR3 has 14 amino acids. V trimming: 4 bases; J trimming: 7 bases; junction bases outside the gene matches: 2.

The V and J genes are TRBV27 and TRBJ2-2, with 9 bases lining up with TRBD2. Trimming cost V 3 bases and J 3 bases; bases outside gene matches: 14. Germline V CDR1 and CDR2: MNHEY, SMNVEV (reference sequence). This CDR3 has 19 amino acids. The CDR3 coding sequence is TGTGCCAGCAGTTTTTTAGCGGGAGTTGGGGGAGGGCACACCGGGGAGCTGTTTTTT. Its translation: CASSFLAGVGGGHTGELFF.

V is TRBV5-4 and J is TRBJ2-4; 8 nucleotides agree with TRBD2. V was pared by 0 bases and J by 2 bases, with 10 bases of the junction left unmatched. Germline values: CDR1 SGHNT, CDR2 YYREEE (reference sequence). CDR3 length equals 18 residues. The CDR3: CASSLAPGLVGPKNIQYF. Written as DNA, the CDR3 is TGTGCCAGCAGCTTGGCCCCGGGACTAGTTGGGCCCAAAAACATTCAGTACTTC.

The gene calls are TRBV10-2 and TRBJ2-7, with 13 bases aligning to TRBD2. Losses at the gene ends were 4 bases for V and 3 bases for J; bases not matched to a gene: 3. In germline, CDR1 is WSHSY, CDR2 SAAADI. The CDR3 length is 15 residues. CDR3 protein: CASSGTSGSLYEQYF. In DNA form, the CDR3 reads TGCGCCAGCAGTGGGACTAGCGGGAGTCTCTACGAGCAGTACTTC.

The chain recombines TRBV5-1 with TRBJ2-3; 13 bases agree with TRBD2. The CDR3 is 17 amino acids. V was pared by 4 bases and J by 6 bases, with 11 bases of the junction left unmatched. The germline V gene has CDR1 SGHRS and CDR2 YFSETQ. CDR3 coding DNA: TGCGCCAGCAGCGAGTATACGGGACTAGCGGGAAGGGATACGCAGTATTTT. Amino acids: CASSEYTGLAGRDTQYF.

The CDR3 nucleotides are TGTGCCAGCAAGGGGACAGGGGATGGCGAGCAGTACTTC. Protein product: CASKGTGDGEQYF. This chain links TRBV5-4 with TRBJ2-7, with 10 nucleotides matching TRBD1. CDR3 length: 13 residues. The J segment lost 6 bases and the V segment lost 6 bases, leaving 6 bases of the junction unmatched. CDR1 is SGHNT and CDR2 is YYREEE in the germline V gene (reference sequence).

A few counts support this clone. The CDR3 DNA reads as TGTGCCAGCAGCTTGGCCGCGGGGGCCGGGGAGCTGTTTTTT. Translation: CASSLAAGAGELFF. This chain links TRBV5-4 with TRBJ2-2; 7 bases are shared with TRBD2. The CDR3 is 14 amino acids. V lost 0 bases, J lost 6 bases, and 2 bases stayed unmatched. The V gene's germline CDR1 is SGHNT and CDR2 YYREEE (reference sequence). Based on the CDR3 plus reference TRBV5-4 and TRBJ2-2, the full variable domain is ETGVTQSPTHLIKTRGQQVTLRCSSQSGHNTVSWYQQALGQGPQFIFQYYREEENGRGNFPPRFSGLQFPNYSSELNVNALELDDSALYLCASSLAAGAGELFFGEGSRLTVL.

This clone has a handful of counts. The CDR3 region is CASGTGGERTEAFF. The CDR3, as DNA: TGTGCCAGCGGGACAGGGGGCGAGAGGACTGAAGCTTTCTTT. The chain uses TRBV10-3 and TRBJ1-1, with TRBD1 matching 12 bases. The germline V gene encodes CDR1 ENHRY and CDR2 SYGVKD. This CDR3 region has 14 residues. Unmatched junction bases numbered 8, after V lost 10 bases and J lost 5 bases.

V is TRBV4-3 and J is TRBJ1-1, with a tentative D call TRBD1 (5 bases). Germline assignment: CDR1 LGHNA and CDR2 YSLEER. The CDR3 totals 17 residues. Trimming stripped 1 base from V and 4 bases from J, with 19 bases between. DNA of the CDR3: TGCGCCAGCAGCCAAGTGGTTAGGGGCGATTGGGGCACTGAAGCTTTCTTT. This codes for CASSQVVRGDWGTEAFF.

The V gene is TRBV6-5, the J gene TRBJ1-2, with TRBD1 matching over 10 bases. The germline V gene encodes CDR1 MNHEY and CDR2 SVGAGI. V gave up 1 base and J gave up 4 bases; unmatched junction bases: 3. CDR3 length equals 15 residues. The CDR3 is CASSYWDRGSYGYTF. CDR3 sequence (DNA): TGTGCCAGCAGTTACTGGGACAGGGGAAGCTATGGCTACACCTTC.